The 17 T cell receptor beta chains below were found in one sample sequenced in a study of T cells in Graves' hyperthyroidism and ophthalmopathy. Authors of the study amplified TCR beta CDR3 regions from RNA transcripts. HTBI primers drove first-round RT-PCR of the TCR CDR3. TCRdb re-derived calls from the multiplex PCR reads in MiXCR, one entry per CDR3 protein. The sample consists of fewer than 550,000 distinct CDR3 sequences, approximately 25% of them appearing once. Sequenced: blood. The receptors were gathered from a woman aged 30 to 39 with Graves' ophthalmopathy.

This clonotype was seen ten or more times. The rearrangement uses TRBV6-5 and TRBJ1-6; D remains unclear. The CDR3 has 14 residues. Germline-derived CDR1 and CDR2 are MNHEY and SVGAGI. The germline V and J ends were trimmed by 4 bases and 9 bases, with 13 bases remaining between them. This CDR3 is CASSSPGDGSPLHF. The CDR3 DNA follows: TGTGCCAGCAGTTCACCGGGCGACGGTTCACCCCTCCACTTT.

This clonotype has a single count. V and J are TRBV24-1 and TRBJ1-2; D is undetermined. The CDR3 totals 13 residues. V was cut by 1 base and J by 8 bases, with 10 bases left in between. Germline values: CDR1 KGHDR, CDR2 SFDVKD. The CDR3 DNA follows: TGTGCCACCAGTGATTTCAATGCCGGGGGCTACACCTTC. This sequence encodes CATSDFNAGGYTF.

The gene calls are TRBV2 and TRBJ1-5; no clear D gene. V was trimmed by 0 bases and J by 5 bases, leaving 11 bases between them. CDR1 is SNHLY, CDR2 FYNNEI, per germline. This CDR3 is 15 amino acids long. For the CDR3, the DNA is TGTGCCAGCAGTGAAGCGCTTCTGAGGGATCAGCCCCAGCATTTT. Translating gives CASSEALLRDQPQHF. The full variable domain, completed using reference TRBV2 and TRBJ1-5, is EPEVTQTPSHQVTQMGQEVILRCVPISNHLYFYWYRQILGQKVEFLVSFYNNEISEKSEIFDDQFSVERPDGSNFTLKIRSTKLEDSAMYFCASSEALLRDQPQHFGDGTRLSIL.

This clonotype was seen more than once but under ten times. The chain uses TRBV6-1 and TRBJ2-2, with 7 bases matching TRBD1. Germline lookup yields CDR1 MNHNS and CDR2 SASEGT. The CDR3 is 15 residues long. V was pared by 6 bases and J by 5 bases, with 9 bases of the junction left unmatched. The CDR3 reads CASSRGGAGTGELFF. The CDR3 nucleotides are TGTGCCAGCAGCCGAGGGGGCGCTGGGACCGGGGAGCTGTTTTTT.

This clonotype came up many times. The rearrangement links TRBV6-1 to TRBJ1-5; 7 positions agree with TRBD1. Germline V gene lookup returns CDR1 MNHNS and CDR2 SASEGT. This CDR3 has 14 amino acids. With V trimmed by 8 bases and J by 4 bases, 8 bases remained unmatched. The CDR3 loop is CASCVAGGNQPQHF. The CDR3 coding sequence is TGTGCCAGCTGCGTGGCAGGGGGAAATCAGCCCCAGCATTTT.

The chain couples TRBV2 to TRBJ1-2; D remains unclear. This CDR3 is 12 amino acids long. The V end lost 4 bases, the J end lost 4 bases, and 7 bases lay between the germline ends. The germline gives CDR1 SNHLY, CDR2 FYNNEI. The CDR3 sequence is CASSVSVYGYTF. The DNA of the CDR3 is TGTGCCAGCAGTGTGAGCGTCTATGGCTACACCTTC.

This chain links TRBV7-8 with TRBJ1-1, with 8 nucleotides matching TRBD1. This CDR3 region has 15 residues. Per the germline V gene, CDR1 is SGHVS and CDR2 is FQNEAQ. Trimming took 4 bases from V and 0 from J; bases not matched to a gene: 4. This chain's CDR3 is CASSSETGVNTEAFF. As DNA, the CDR3 is TGTGCCAGCAGCTCCGAGACAGGGGTGAACACTGAAGCTTTCTTT.

In this sample, this clonotype turned up many times. The chain carries TRBV20-1 and TRBJ2-6; D not certain. CDR3 length: 15 amino acids. Germline loops: CDR1 DFQATT, CDR2 SNEGSKA (reference sequence). V was cut by 5 bases and J by 0 bases, with 11 bases left in between. The CDR3 sequence is CSASQHGSGANVLTF. The CDR3 region has the DNA TGCAGTGCTTCCCAACACGGCTCTGGGGCCAACGTCCTGACTTTC.

This clonotype was detected ten times or more. J is TRBJ2-7 and V is TRBV4-1; D could derive from TRBD1 or TRBD2 (6 bases each). Trimming cost V 4 bases and J 2 bases, with 27 bases left between them. Germline CDR1 MGHRA, CDR2 YSYEKL. This CDR3 is 19 amino acids long. CDR3 nucleotide sequence: TGCGCCAGCAGCCCCCGTACTCCGCGCAGTGGGGGGCGTACCTACGAGCAGTACTTC. Translated, it gives CASSPRTPRSGGRTYEQYF.

This clonotype was seen a handful of times. The V and J genes are TRBV19 and TRBJ2-2; tentative D call: TRBD1 (5 bases). Looked up from germline, CDR1 is LNHDA and CDR2 is SQIVND (reference sequence). This CDR3 is built from 14 residues. Trimming pared 8 bases from V and 1 base from J, leaving 11 bases between. DNA of the CDR3: TGTGCCAGTCGCAGGGTAATGAACACCGGGGAGCTGTTTTTT. It encodes CASRRVMNTGELFF.

This clonotype was counted many times. V is TRBV12-3 or TRBV12-4 and J is TRBJ1-2; no clear D. V was clipped by 3 bases and J by 6 bases, with 2 bases between them. CDR3 size: 10 residues. The CDR3 nucleotides read TGTGCCAGCAGTTTGCATGGCTACACCTTC. Its translation is CASSLHGYTF.

This clonotype was counted ten times or more. The genes are TRBV12-3 or TRBV12-4 and TRBJ1-2, with D perhaps TRBD1 (5 bases). V was pared by 3 bases and J by 8 bases, with 13 bases between. CDR3 length: 13 residues. CDR3 nucleotide sequence: TGTGCCAGCAGTTTTAAGGGGCGTTGGGGCTACACCTTC. This gives the protein CASSFKGRWGYTF.

This clonotype was counted at least ten times. This sequence joins TRBV24-1 and TRBJ2-5; TRBD1 matches at 7 bases. This CDR3 has 14 amino acids. CDR1 KGHDR and CDR2 SFDVKD come from the germline V gene. The V segment lost 6 bases and the J segment 5 bases; nucleotides outside the gene matches: 8. CDR3 bases: TGTGCCACCAGTAATGTAGGCAGGGGGGAGACCCAGTACTTC. Amino acids: CATSNVGRGETQYF.

The chain uses TRBV19 and TRBJ1-1; no clear D gene. The CDR3 runs 15 residues. Trimming took off 6 bases at V and 0 bases at J, with 14 bases between the two ends. Looked up from germline, CDR1 is LNHDA and CDR2 is SQIVND (reference sequence). In nucleotides, the CDR3 is TGTGCCAGTAGCGTTTCATGGGGAATGAACACTGAAGCTTTCTTT. It translates to CASSVSWGMNTEAFF.

This clonotype was seen a few times. This rearrangement joins TRBV4-1 to TRBJ1-1; 11 nucleotides align to TRBD1. The germline gives CDR1 MGHRA, CDR2 YSYEKL. V lost 1 base to trimming and J lost 4 bases; unmatched junction nucleotides: 8. CDR3 length equals 17 residues. CDR3: CASSQGGFGTGGTEAFF. In nucleotides, the CDR3 is TGCGCCAGCAGCCAAGGAGGATTCGGGACAGGGGGCACTGAAGCTTTCTTT.

This clonotype was seen ten or more times. V is TRBV5-1 and J is TRBJ2-2; 7 bases map to TRBD1. J lost 3 bases, V lost 4 bases, and 6 bases had no gene match. The germline V gene has CDR1 SGHRS and CDR2 YFSETQ. The CDR3 covers 15 residues. The CDR3: CASSADRPDTGELFF. CDR3 bases: TGCGCCAGCAGCGCGGACAGGCCCGACACCGGGGAGCTGTTTTTT.

The genes are TRBV18 and TRBJ1-5; no definite D call. Per germline, CDR1 KGHSH and CDR2 LQKENI. The CDR3 is 16 amino acids. Trimming pared 2 bases from V and 1 base from J, leaving 12 bases between. CDR3 protein: CASSPDQSGSNQPQHF. CDR3 DNA: TGTGCCAGCTCACCAGATCAATCCGGAAGCAATCAGCCCCAGCATTTT.